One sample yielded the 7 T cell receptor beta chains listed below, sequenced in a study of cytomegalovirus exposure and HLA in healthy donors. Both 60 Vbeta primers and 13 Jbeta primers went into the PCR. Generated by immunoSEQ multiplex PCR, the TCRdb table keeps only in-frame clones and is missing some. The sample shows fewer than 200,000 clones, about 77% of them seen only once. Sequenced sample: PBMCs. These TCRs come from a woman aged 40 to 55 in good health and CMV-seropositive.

The CDR3 DNA reads TGTGCCATCAGGAGCTCGACGGGTCCCTACGAGCAGTACTTC. This codes for CAIRSSTGPYEQYF. The chain has TRBV10-3 and TRBJ2-7; D remains ambiguous. The CDR3 is made up of 14 amino acids. Germline V gene data show CDR1 as ENHRY and CDR2 as SYGVKD. Trimming pared 6 bases from V and 2 bases from J, leaving 14 bases between.

The CDR3 coding sequence is TGTGCCAGCAGCCCCGGGACAGGGATGAACACTGAAGCTTTCTTT. It yields the protein CASSPGTGMNTEAFF. The chain couples TRBV7-2 to TRBJ1-1, with 9 bases matching TRBD1. V lost 5 bases, J lost 0 bases, and 4 bases stayed unmatched. The CDR3 has 15 residues. CDR1 and CDR2 (germline): SGHTA, FQGNSA.

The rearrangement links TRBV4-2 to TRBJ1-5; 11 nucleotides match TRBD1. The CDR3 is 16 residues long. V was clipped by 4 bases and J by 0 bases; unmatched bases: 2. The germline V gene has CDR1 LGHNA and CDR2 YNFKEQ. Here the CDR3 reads CASSPGTGGSNQPQHF. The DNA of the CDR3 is TGTGCCAGCAGCCCCGGGACAGGGGGTAGCAATCAGCCCCAGCATTTT.

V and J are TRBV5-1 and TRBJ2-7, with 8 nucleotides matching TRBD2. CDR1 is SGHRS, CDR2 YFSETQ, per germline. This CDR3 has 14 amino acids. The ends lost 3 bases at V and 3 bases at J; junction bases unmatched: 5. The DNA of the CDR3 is TGCGCCAGCAGCTCGGAGCGGGGGAACTACGAGCAGTACTTC. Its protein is CASSSERGNYEQYF.

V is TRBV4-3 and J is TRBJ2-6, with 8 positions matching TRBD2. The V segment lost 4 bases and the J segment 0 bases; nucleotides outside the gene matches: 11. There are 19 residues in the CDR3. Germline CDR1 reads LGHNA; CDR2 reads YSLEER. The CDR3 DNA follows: TGCGCCAGCAGCCCAGCTTTGCGGGGGGCCCTCTCTGGGGCCAACGTCCTGACTTTC. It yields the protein CASSPALRGALSGANVLTF.

The CDR3 loop reads CASKGGASNEKLFF. CDR3 nucleotides: TGTGCCAGCAAGGGGGGGGCGTCTAATGAAAAACTGTTTTTT. The chain is built from TRBV6-1 and TRBJ1-4, with D possibly matching TRBD1 (6 bases). This CDR3 region has 14 residues. Germline V lookup: CDR1 MNHNS, CDR2 SASEGT. Trimming took 7 bases from V and 3 from J, leaving 12 bases between them.

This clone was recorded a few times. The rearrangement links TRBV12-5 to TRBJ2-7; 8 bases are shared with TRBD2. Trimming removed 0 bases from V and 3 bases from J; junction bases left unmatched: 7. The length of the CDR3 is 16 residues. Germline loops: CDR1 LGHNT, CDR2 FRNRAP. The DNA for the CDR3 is TGTGCTAGTGGTTTGGTAAGGTCTAGCGGGTTCTACGAGCAGTACTTC. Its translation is CASGLVRSSGFYEQYF.